The 5 T cell receptor beta chains presented below share a single source sample, sequenced in a study of blood T cell repertoires in COVID-19. Data came from immunoSEQ multiplex PCR; TCRdb stores just in-frame clones and leaves some out. The sample has about 120,000 clones, around 79% seen once. Sequencing was carried out using peripheral blood. The receptor source for this set is a man aged 45-65 years with acute or convalescent COVID-19.

The chain uses TRBV7-8 and TRBJ1-5; D gene unclear. In germline, CDR1 is SGHVS, CDR2 FQNEAQ. Trimming took off 4 bases at V and 5 bases at J, with 9 bases between the two ends. The CDR3 extends over 13 amino acids. The CDR3 loop is CASSSMADQPQHF. CDR3 in DNA: TGTGCCAGCAGCTCCATGGCCGATCAGCCCCAGCATTTT.

In its sample, this clone was seen once. This chain connects TRBV6-6 to TRBJ2-5; 13 bases agree with TRBD2. Germline assignment: CDR1 MNHNY and CDR2 SVGAGI (reference sequence). The CDR3 length is 15 residues. V trimming: 6 bases; J trimming: 5 bases; junction bases outside the gene matches: 6. The CDR3 reads CASSPGTSGMETQYF. CDR3 coding DNA: TGTGCCAGCAGCCCCGGGACTAGCGGGATGGAGACCCAGTACTTC.

The rearrangement links TRBV14 to TRBJ2-1, with a possible D match to TRBD2 (5 bases). This CDR3 region has 16 residues. With 3 bases removed from V and 0 bases from J, the gap between germline ends came to 12 bases. Looked up from germline, CDR1 is SGHDN and CDR2 is FVKESK. CDR3 loop: CASSQEVGSSYNEQFF. CDR3 DNA: TGTGCCAGCAGCCAGGAGGTGGGGAGCTCCTACAATGAGCAGTTCTTC. The variable domain in full, completed from reference TRBV14 and TRBJ2-1, reads EAGVTQFPSHSVIEKGQTVTLRCDPISGHDNLYWYRRVMGKEIKFLLHFVKESKQDESGMPNNRFLAERTGGTYSTLKVQPAELEDSGVYFCASSQEVGSSYNEQFFGPGTRLTVL.

The rearrangement links TRBV4-1 to TRBJ1-2; D is undetermined. Germline lookup yields CDR1 MGHRA and CDR2 YSYEKL. CDR3 length equals 12 residues. Trimming stripped 8 bases from V and 4 bases from J, with 11 bases between. Here the CDR3 reads CASGEFRYGYTF. As DNA, the CDR3 is TGCGCCAGCGGTGAGTTTCGCTATGGCTACACCTTC.

The J gene is TRBJ2-7, the V gene TRBV5-6, with 12 bases matching TRBD2. The trim removed 4 bases at V and 9 bases at J, leaving 8 bases unmatched. CDR3 length equals 14 residues. Germline CDR1 reads SGHDT; CDR2 reads YYEEEE. The CDR3 DNA follows: TGTGCCAGCAGCCAGGGACTAGCGGGTTTGTTGCAGTACTTC. It codes for CASSQGLAGLLQYF.